This TCR beta chain was sequenced during a study of cytomegalovirus exposure and HLA in healthy donors. General study points: When the data were analyzed later, several of the most significant clusters appeared to be linked to common viral pathogens.

13 Jbeta primers and 60 Vbeta primers were used for the PCR. Clones were sequenced by immunoSEQ multiplex PCR, and TCRdb holds only the in-frame ones, with some missing. The sample holds about 170,000 clones, 80% to 90% seen once. The donors were healthy bone marrow donors. Worth noting for this clone: Antigen specificity is unknown.

Germline V gene sequence: CDR1 LGHNA, CDR2 YSLEER. V was shortened by 3 bases and J by 6 bases, with 18 bases between the two germline ends. The CDR3 spans 17 residues. What was sequenced was PBMCs. V is TRBV4-3 and J is TRBJ1-6, with D tentatively TRBD1 (6 bases). This clonotype was obtained from a man aged 25 to 45 in good health and CMV-seropositive. The CDR3: CASSHSQGPLRNSPLHF. CDR3 coding DNA: TGCGCCAGCAGCCACTCACAGGGACCCCTTCGTAATTCACCCCTCCACTTT.